Listed below are T cell receptor beta chains from one sample, sequenced in a study of blood T cells in healthy people across ages. Via MiXCR, TCRdb re-called the 5' RACE reads, giving one row per CDR3 protein. The sample lists nearly 1 million distinct CDR3 sequences, just over 50% occurring once. The specimen was blood. The receptors derive from a woman aged 55 to 70 in good health. Each CDR3 is given with its conserved first and last residue. D genes are given only for firm matches. Clone size is stated in some rows and not others, as once, few, many or a class when expanded.

v_call	cdr3_length	j_call	clone_size	d_call	cdr3_nt	cdr3_aa
TRBV24-1	16	TRBJ2-5	NA	NA	TGTGCCACCAGTGAGGACAAGAAAATAGGGCAAGAGACCCAGTACTTC	CATSEDKKIGQETQYF
TRBV6-1	14	TRBJ1-4	few	NA	TGTGCCAGCGAGGGGGGACAAAGTAATGAAAAACTGTTTTTT	CASEGGQSNEKLFF
TRBV30	14	TRBJ2-7	NA	TRBD1	TGTGCCTGGAGTCCTGGACAGGGGACCTACGAGCAGTACTTC	CAWSPGQGTYEQYF
TRBV12-3/TRBV12-4	14	TRBJ2-1	few	NA	TGTGCCAGCAGTTTCAGTAGCGCCCTAAATGAGCAGTTCTTC	CASSFSSALNEQFF
TRBV15	15	TRBJ2-3	few	TRBD2	TGTGCCACCAGCAGGGAATCTAGCGGGAGAGATACGCAGTATTTT	CATSRESSGRDTQYF
TRBV20-1	11	TRBJ2-7	NA	NA	TGCAGTGCTACCTCTTGGGACAAGCAGTACTTC	CSATSWDKQYF
TRBV29-1	16	TRBJ2-4	NA	TRBD1	TGCAGCGTTCAAAAAGGGACAGGGATAGCCAAAAACATTCAGTACTTC	CSVQKGTGIAKNIQYF
TRBV20-1	12	TRBJ1-2	NA	NA	TGCAGTGCTAGCTCAGGGCACTATGGCTACACCTTC	CSASSGHYGYTF
TRBV10-3	13	TRBJ2-7	few	NA	TGTGCCATCAGTGACGGGGCCGCCTACGAGCAGTACTTC	CAISDGAAYEQYF
TRBV29-1	14	TRBJ2-1	NA	NA	TGCAGCGTTGAAGATATCGGGAGACGGAATGAGCAGTTCTTC	CSVEDIGRRNEQFF
TRBV28	17	TRBJ2-7	NA	TRBD2	TGTGCCAGCAGTGATGATCCGACTAGCGGGGGAACCTACGAGCAGTACTTC	CASSDDPTSGGTYEQYF
TRBV6-5	14	TRBJ2-5	NA	TRBD2	TGTGCCAGCAGTTACTCGCGGCTAGCGGGGACCCAGTACTTC	CASSYSRLAGTQYF
TRBV27	13	TRBJ2-5	NA	NA	TGTGCCAGCAGTTTGGGTTTCTTGGAGACCCAGTACTTC	CASSLGFLETQYF
TRBV28	16	TRBJ2-7	NA	NA	TGTGCCAGCAGCTCACAGGGAGCGTATATAATCTACGAGCAGTACTTC	CASSSQGAYIIYEQYF
TRBV7-2	15	TRBJ2-2	few	NA	TGTGCCAGCAGCTTAGTTCCTCAGAACACCGGGGAGCTGTTTTTT	CASSLVPQNTGELFF
TRBV7-3	13	TRBJ1-1	NA	NA	TGTGCCAGCAGCCAGGACGGCTACACTGAAGCTTTCTTT	CASSQDGYTEAFF
TRBV24-1	17	TRBJ2-3	NA	TRBD2	TGTGCCACCAGTGGCTCGACTAGCCTACCCAGCACAGATACGCAGTATTTT	CATSGSTSLPSTDTQYF
TRBV20-1	15	TRBJ2-5	NA	NA	TGCAGTGCTAGAGATCGGGCGGGTTTCGAAGAGACCCAGTACTTC	CSARDRAGFEETQYF
TRBV6-2/TRBV6-3	14	TRBJ2-1	NA	NA	TGTGCCAGCAGCCTTCTAGCCAATTACAATGAGCAGTTCTTC	CASSLLANYNEQFF
TRBV28	13	TRBJ1-2	NA	NA	TGTGCCACCATTTCCTCTCGTGGCTATGGCTACACCTTC	CATISSRGYGYTF
TRBV3-1	13	TRBJ2-7	NA	NA	TGTGCCACGAGGCAGGCTAGCTCCTACGAGCAGTACTTC	CATRQASSYEQYF
TRBV2	16	TRBJ2-7	NA	TRBD2	TGTGCCAGCAAACGTTCGGGACTAGCGGGAGACTACGAGCAGTACTTC	CASKRSGLAGDYEQYF
TRBV29-1	14	TRBJ2-7	few	NA	TGCAGCGTTGAGGACCAGGGGACCTCCTACGAGCAGTACTTC	CSVEDQGTSYEQYF
TRBV9	14	TRBJ2-7	few	TRBD2	TGTGCCAGCAGCGTCGGGGCGGGAGCCTACGAGCAGTACTTC	CASSVGAGAYEQYF
TRBV12-3/TRBV12-4	15	TRBJ2-7	NA	NA	TGTGCCAGCAGTTCCCGCACTCAGACCCCCTACGAGCAGTACTTC	CASSSRTQTPYEQYF
TRBV6-6	14	TRBJ1-2	NA	NA	TGTGCCAGCAGGGCTGGACCGATAGGAGATGGCTACACCTTC	CASRAGPIGDGYTF
TRBV10-3	18	TRBJ2-3	NA	TRBD2	TGTGCCATCAGTGATACCCCTAGCGGGACAACTGGCACAGATACGCAGTATTTT	CAISDTPSGTTGTDTQYF
TRBV12-3/TRBV12-4	14	TRBJ2-7	few	NA	TGTGCCAGCAGCATCACGCAGGGGACTGGCGAGCAGTACTTC	CASSITQGTGEQYF
TRBV5-1	15	TRBJ2-5	few	NA	TGCGCCAGCAGCTTATCATTTCTGCGGGAAGAGACCCAGTACTTC	CASSLSFLREETQYF
TRBV4-1	17	TRBJ1-2	few	NA	TGCGCCAGCAGCCAAGATCATTCCGGGACAAGAGGTAGCGGCTACACCTTC	CASSQDHSGTRGSGYTF
TRBV20-1	15	TRBJ2-7	few	TRBD2	TGCAGTGCTAATGGACCGGGACTAGTAGACTACGAGCAGTACTTC	CSANGPGLVDYEQYF
TRBV20-1	12	TRBJ1-2	NA	NA	TGCAGTGCTCCGACCCCGACCGGGGGCTACACCTTC	CSAPTPTGGYTF
TRBV29-1	15	TRBJ1-1	once	NA	TGCAGCGTTGAAGTCTCGACCGCGGGGGCCACTGAAGCTTTCTTT	CSVEVSTAGATEAFF
TRBV18	14	TRBJ1-4	NA	TRBD1	TGTGCCAGCTCAGCGACAGGGATGAATGAAAAACTGTTTTTT	CASSATGMNEKLFF
TRBV7-2	17	TRBJ2-1	NA	NA	TGTGCCAGCAGCTTAGCCCTGGTCGGGGCAAAATCAGATGAGCAGTTCTTC	CASSLALVGAKSDEQFF
TRBV4-1	15	TRBJ2-5	many	NA	TGCGCCAGCAGCCAAGCGGTAGCGCCGCAAGAGACCCAGTACTTC	CASSQAVAPQETQYF
TRBV24-1	11	TRBJ1-2	few	NA	TGTGCCACCAGTGCAGGGGCTGGCTACACCTTC	CATSAGAGYTF
TRBV14	14	TRBJ2-3	NA	NA	TGTGCCAGCAGCCAATCCCTTACGCGGGATACGCAGTATTTT	CASSQSLTRDTQYF
TRBV20-1	11	TRBJ2-7	NA	NA	TGCAGTGCTGATTACTCCTACGAGCAGTACTTC	CSADYSYEQYF
TRBV5-5	16	TRBJ2-1	NA	TRBD2	TGTGCCAGCAGCTTAGCGGGAGGGCCGCCCTACAATGAGCAGTTCTTC	CASSLAGGPPYNEQFF
TRBV20-1	13	TRBJ2-7	few	TRBD1	TGCAGTGCTCGTCCCGGGACAGGCTACGAGCAGTACTTC	CSARPGTGYEQYF
TRBV6-6	13	TRBJ2-3	NA	NA	TGTGCCAGCAGTTACTATCTAACAGATACGCAGTATTTT	CASSYYLTDTQYF
TRBV7-9	17	TRBJ2-1	NA	NA	TGTGCCAGCAGCCCGGACAGGTTTCGGAGCGGGAGCAATGAGCAGTTCTTC	CASSPDRFRSGSNEQFF
TRBV12-5	13	TRBJ1-1	few	NA	TGTGCTAGTGGTTTCGCCTTGAACACTGAAGCTTTCTTT	CASGFALNTEAFF
TRBV12-3/TRBV12-4	16	TRBJ1-2	few	TRBD1	TGTGCCAGCAGTTTGCGGGGGACAGGGGCGCCCTATGGCTACACCTTC	CASSLRGTGAPYGYTF
TRBV6-6	16	TRBJ2-7	NA	TRBD2	TGTGCCAGCAGCCCGACACTAGCGGGAGGTTTCCACGAGCAGTACTTC	CASSPTLAGGFHEQYF
TRBV6-5	19	TRBJ2-5	NA	TRBD2	TGTGCCAGCAGTTACTCGAGTACTAGCGGGAGTCCCTGGGTGGAGACCCAGTACTTC	CASSYSSTSGSPWVETQYF